This TCR beta chain stems from a study of molecular identifiers for immune sequencing clone quantification. Trimming removed 4 bases at V and 7 bases at J, with 17 bases between. The CDR3 runs to 15 residues. CDR1 and CDR2 (germline): SGHTA, FQGNSA. This clonotype was counted at least ten times. TCRdb independently ran MiXCR on the PCR reads; one entry per CDR3 protein. Here the sample spans some 650,000 distinct CDR3 sequences, around 20% being singletons. Sequences were obtained from naive CD8+ T cells from blood, with Jurkat cell RNA spiked in. The subset: FACS-sorted CD8+CD4-CCR7+CD45RA+ naive T cells. This rearrangement joins TRBV7-2 to TRBJ1-5, with D maybe TRBD1 (5 bases). The clonotype was recovered from a human donor in good health. Some libraries in this study had Jurkat cell RNA spiked in. The CDR3: CASSSLAQGGQPQHF. CDR3 DNA sequence: TGTGCCAGCAGCTCGCTTGCTCAGGGTGGACAGCCCCAGCATTTT.